This T cell receptor beta chain was recovered during a study of sequential checkpoint blockade in melanoma. CDR1 and CDR2 from the germline V gene are SGDLS and YYNGEE. This CDR3 spans 13 amino acids. The V segment lost 1 base and the J segment 6 bases; nucleotides outside the gene matches: 1. The treatment: randomized to nivolumab then ipilimumab (arm A) or the reverse (arm B). None of the patients previously received DNA-damaging chemotherapy. Generated by immunoSEQ multiplex PCR, the TCRdb table keeps only in-frame clones and is missing some. The sample records under 40,000 clones, 88% being singletons.

This chain connects TRBV9 to TRBJ2-3; 8 positions match TRBD2. This TCR was recovered from a human donor with melanoma. The input for sequencing was CD8+ T cells sorted from blood (inferred from file names), taken from a patient given nivolumab and ipilimumab in sequence. The CDR3 bases are TGTGCCAGCAGCGTAATAGCGGGGGATACGCAGTATTTT. It codes for CASSVIAGDTQYF.